This passage covers 29 T cell receptor beta chains from one sample sequenced in a study of cytomegalovirus exposure and HLA in healthy donors. The PCR employed 60 Vbeta primers together with 13 Jbeta primers. The repertoire was sequenced with immunoSEQ multiplex PCR; TCRdb's copy has only in-frame clones and lacks some. The table has about 170,000 clones, 80% to 90% seen once; the top ten hold about 2.4%. Sequenced material: PBMCs. The receptor source for this set is a male donor in good health and CMV-seronegative.

The rearrangement joins TRBV7-6 to TRBJ2-7, with 7 bases fitting TRBD2. Germline values: CDR1 SGHVS, CDR2 FNYEAQ. Trimming removed 3 bases from V and 2 bases from J; junction bases left unmatched: 7. This CDR3 spans 15 amino acids. The CDR3 reads CASSLLAGGTYEQYF. CDR3 sequence (DNA): TGTGCCAGCAGCTTGCTAGCCGGGGGGACCTACGAGCAGTACTTC. Variable domain in full (rest from reference TRBV7-6 and TRBJ2-7): GAGVSQSPRYKVTKRGQDVALRCDPISGHVSLYWYRQALGQGPEFLTYFNYEAQQDKSGLPNDRFSAERPEGSISTLTIQRTEQRDSAMYRCASSLLAGGTYEQYFGPGTRLTVT.

This chain connects TRBV28 to TRBJ2-7; weak D call: TRBD2 (5 bases). CDR3 size: 16 residues. Germline CDR1 reads MDHEN; CDR2 reads SYDVKM. Trimming took off 4 bases at V and 0 bases at J, with 16 bases between the two ends. CDR3 residues: CASSSIAFRSSYEQYF. CDR3 coding DNA: TGTGCCAGCAGTTCCATAGCGTTTAGGAGCTCCTACGAGCAGTACTTC.

The chain employs TRBV5-6 and TRBJ2-3; 8 nucleotides match TRBD2. V lost 3 bases and J lost 1; bases outside the gene matches: 7. The CDR3 contains 16 residues. Germline lookup yields CDR1 SGHDT and CDR2 YYEEEE. The CDR3 sequence is CASSWRTGLGTDTQYF. The DNA of the CDR3 is TGTGCCAGCAGCTGGCGGACGGGACTAGGCACAGATACGCAGTATTTT.

This chain connects TRBV11-2 to TRBJ2-7; weak D call: TRBD2 (6 bases). The V gene lost 5 bases and the J gene lost 6 bases, with 20 bases spanning the gap. The germline V gene has CDR1 SGHAT and CDR2 FQNNGV. The CDR3 covers 15 residues. CDR3: CASSPLGAGPGEQYF. The CDR3 DNA is TGTGCCAGCAGCCCCCTCGGGGCGGGACCCGGCGAGCAGTACTTC.

The chain links TRBV2 to TRBJ1-3; 8 nucleotides agree with TRBD1. The germline CDR1 and CDR2 sequences are SNHLY and FYNNEI. After removal of 4 bases from V and 0 bases from J, the junction contained 8 bases not matched to a gene. The CDR3 runs 17 residues. Here the CDR3 reads CASSGPGQVLSGNTIYF. The CDR3 DNA reads as TGTGCCAGCAGTGGACCGGGACAGGTCCTCTCTGGAAACACCATATATTTT.

The chain couples TRBV5-1 to TRBJ1-1, with 9 bases fitting TRBD1. CDR3 length equals 16 residues. Germline CDR1 reads SGHRS; CDR2 reads YFSETQ. V lost 5 bases, J lost 3 bases, and 11 bases stayed unmatched. The DNA of the CDR3 is TGCGCCAGCAGGCTCAACCCGGGACAGGGTTACACTGAAGCTTTCTTT. Its protein is CASRLNPGQGYTEAFF.

J is TRBJ2-1 and V is TRBV9; 7 bases line up with TRBD1. The germline CDR1 and CDR2 sequences are SGDLS and YYNGEE. V was pared by 0 bases and J by 8 bases, with 14 bases of the junction left unmatched. The CDR3 has 17 amino acids. CDR3 residues: CASSVELRGFSNDEQFF. The CDR3 DNA is TGTGCCAGCAGCGTAGAGCTCAGGGGGTTTAGTAACGATGAGCAGTTCTTC.

This chain connects TRBV6-5 to TRBJ2-5, with 8 bases fitting TRBD1. CDR1 and CDR2 (germline): MNHEY, SVGAGI. V was pared by 6 bases and J by 5 bases, with 5 bases of the junction left unmatched. The CDR3 consists of 13 residues. CDR3 in amino acids: CASRGQAPETQYF. The CDR3 bases are TGTGCCAGCAGGGGACAGGCCCCGGAGACCCAGTACTTC.

J is TRBJ2-3 and V is TRBV6-5; the match to TRBD2 covers 14 bases. The junction had 5 bases not matched to a gene; V was cut back by 2 bases and J by 7 bases. Germline values: CDR1 MNHEY, CDR2 SVGAGI. This CDR3 has 16 amino acids. CDR3 in DNA: TGTGCCAGCAGTTACGGGACTAGCGGGGGTTCCCATACGCAGTATTTT. Its translation: CASSYGTSGGSHTQYF.

The chain is built from TRBV27 and TRBJ1-2, with 8 nucleotides matching TRBD1. V trimming: 5 bases; J trimming: 1 base; junction bases outside the gene matches: 12. Per the germline V gene, CDR1 is MNHEY and CDR2 is SMNVEV (reference sequence). CDR3 length: 17 residues. The CDR3: CASSIFGDRKLNYGYTF. The CDR3 bases are TGTGCCAGCAGTATATTTGGGGACAGGAAGCTTAACTATGGCTACACCTTC.

The chain couples TRBV7-3 to TRBJ2-7, with D tentatively TRBD2 (7 bases). This CDR3 is built from 16 residues. V lost 6 bases and J lost 3, with 21 bases in between. CDR1 SGHTA and CDR2 FQGTGA come from the germline V gene. CDR3 sequence (DNA): TGTGCCAGCAGGGACCACTTTAGGGGGGAGGGCTACGAGCAGTACTTC. This codes for CASRDHFRGEGYEQYF.

The chain is built from TRBV25-1 and TRBJ2-1, with 9 bases identical to TRBD2. Germline assignment: CDR1 MGHDK and CDR2 SYGVNS. There are 16 residues in the CDR3. Trimming at V came to 5 bases and at J to 7 bases, leaving 12 bases not matched to a gene. The DNA of the CDR3 is TGTGCCAGCAGTTGGACTAGCGCCACAACTAGGAATGAGCAGTTCTTC. It translates to CASSWTSATTRNEQFF.

The chain carries TRBV7-8 and TRBJ1-5; TRBD1 is a possible D gene (6 bases). Trimming left V 4 bases short and J 0 bases short, with 22 bases between. In germline, CDR1 is SGHVS, CDR2 FQNEAQ. The CDR3 is 19 residues long. The CDR3: CASSSTPGTKGYSNQPQHF. The CDR3 nucleotides read TGTGCCAGCAGCTCGACACCCGGGACAAAAGGATATAGCAATCAGCCCCAGCATTTT.

The chain has TRBV20-1 and TRBJ2-5, with TRBD1 as a possible D gene (5 bases). The CDR3 length is 11 residues. The germline V and J ends were trimmed by 5 bases and 4 bases, with 8 bases remaining between them. Germline V gene data show CDR1 as DFQATT and CDR2 as SNEGSKA (reference sequence). CDR3 loop: CSAYDRETQYF. CDR3 nucleotides: TGCAGTGCTTACGACAGAGAGACCCAGTACTTC.

This chain connects TRBV5-1 to TRBJ2-7; D not certain. The V end was cut by 4 bases, the J end by 5 bases, with 7 bases between. This CDR3 comprises 11 residues. Germline V CDR1 and CDR2: SGHRS, YFSETQ. The CDR3 nucleotides are TGCGCCAGCAGCGCCCAGGACGAGCAGTACTTC. Translation gives CASSAQDEQYF.

This rearrangement joins TRBV14 to TRBJ2-1, with a weak D call TRBD1 (5 bases). V dropped 1 base and J dropped 8 bases, with 12 bases sitting between them. Germline V gene sequence: CDR1 SGHDN, CDR2 FVKESK. The CDR3 is 14 residues long. CDR3 coding DNA: TGTGCCAGCAGCCAAGTGGTGTGGGGCGATGAGCAGTTCTTC. Translation: CASSQVVWGDEQFF.

CDR3: CASSLAGLAGLSGELFF. The CDR3 region has the DNA TGTGCCAGCAGTTTAGCTGGACTAGCGGGTTTAAGCGGGGAGCTGTTTTTT. V gene TRBV28 combines with J gene TRBJ2-2; 11 bases are a match to TRBD2. J was trimmed by 7 bases and V by 2 bases; bases with no gene match: 9. The CDR3 covers 17 residues. Germline V gene sequence: CDR1 MDHEN, CDR2 SYDVKM.

V and J are TRBV5-1 and TRBJ2-7, with D unclear. Germline values: CDR1 SGHRS, CDR2 YFSETQ. Trimming stripped 1 base from V and 5 bases from J, with 10 bases between. This CDR3 is built from 13 residues. CDR3 region: CASSLTGFNEQYF. In nucleotides, the CDR3 is TGCGCCAGCAGCTTGACGGGTTTCAACGAGCAGTACTTC. Complete variable domain (other parts from reference TRBV5-1 and TRBJ2-7): KAGVTQTPRYLIKTRGQQVTLSCSPISGHRSVSWYQQTPGQGLQFLFEYFSETQRNKGNFPGRFSGRQFSNSRSEMNVSTLELGDSALYLCASSLTGFNEQYFGPGTRLTVT.

The rearrangement links TRBV6-1 to TRBJ1-5, with 8 bases fitting TRBD1. Germline CDR1 and CDR2: MNHNS and SASEGT. The CDR3 totals 14 residues. The V segment lost 1 base and the J segment 6 bases; nucleotides outside the gene matches: 2. The CDR3 DNA is TGTGCCAGCAGTGAAGGGGACAGGAGTCAGCCCCAGCATTTT. Protein sequence: CASSEGDRSQPQHF.

The chain couples TRBV18 to TRBJ1-2; 7 bases line up with TRBD1. Germline lookup yields CDR1 KGHSH and CDR2 LQKENI. With V trimmed by 3 bases and J by 2 bases, 0 bases remained unmatched. This CDR3 is built from 13 residues. In DNA, the CDR3 is TGTGCCAGCTCACCGGACAGGAACTATGGCTACACCTTC. It specifies CASSPDRNYGYTF.

This clone came up once. The chain couples TRBV5-4 to TRBJ2-7, with D possibly matching TRBD2 (6 bases). Per the germline V gene, CDR1 is SGHNT and CDR2 is YYREEE (reference sequence). V was clipped by 4 bases and J by 2 bases, with 22 bases between them. CDR3 length: 17 residues. CDR3 loop: CASSPAAGGGMAYEQYF. The CDR3 DNA follows: TGTGCCAGCAGCCCAGCGGCGGGTGGGGGGATGGCCTACGAGCAGTACTTC.

The genes are TRBV18 and TRBJ1-1; D gene uncertain. From germline, CDR1 is KGHSH and CDR2 LQKENI. Trimming cost V 3 bases and J 6 bases, with 11 bases left between them. The CDR3 sequence is 13 residues long. Here the CDR3 DNA reads TGTGCCAGCTCACCGTCGCGAGACTCTGAAGCTTTCTTT. It translates to CASSPSRDSEAFF.

This clone was counted only a few times. The rearrangement joins TRBV6-5 to TRBJ1-4; a possible D gene is TRBD1 (6 bases). V was pared by 5 bases and J by 14 bases, with 18 bases between. The CDR3 runs 13 residues. The germline V gene has CDR1 MNHEY and CDR2 SVGAGI. CDR3 residues: CASSNRDTRRLFF. The CDR3, as DNA: TGTGCCAGCAGTAACCGGGACACCCGACGTCTGTTTTTT.

The chain has TRBV11-3 and TRBJ2-2; 9 positions agree with TRBD1. The CDR3 consists of 17 residues. Germline values: CDR1 SGHNT, CDR2 YENEEA. Unmatched junction bases numbered 11, after V lost 5 bases and J lost 4 bases. CDR3 nucleotide sequence: TGTGCCAGCAGCCCAGATTGGTGGACAGGGGCCACCGGGGAGCTGTTTTTT. Encoded protein: CASSPDWWTGATGELFF.

There are a few counts of this clone. V and J are TRBV30 and TRBJ1-4, with 10 bases lining up with TRBD1. The germline CDR1 and CDR2 sequences are GTSNPN and SVGIG (reference sequence). The CDR3 extends over 13 amino acids. Trimming at V came to 4 bases and at J to 8 bases, leaving 4 bases not matched to a gene. The CDR3 DNA reads as TGTGCCTGGATGCGGGACAGGGGCGAAAAACTGTTTTTT. This encodes CAWMRDRGEKLFF. The variable domain in full, completed from reference TRBV30 and TRBJ1-4, reads SQTIHQWPATLVQPVGSPLSLECTVEGTSNPNLYWYRQAAGRGLQLLFYSVGIGQISSEVPQNLSASRPQDRQFILSSKKLLLSDSGFYLCAWMRDRGEKLFFGSGTQLSVL.

CDR3 amino acids: CASSLIPLDRTYSNQPQHF. The CDR3 nucleotides read TGCGCCAGCAGCTTGATCCCCCTGGACAGAACCTATAGCAATCAGCCCCAGCATTTT. The chain links TRBV5-1 to TRBJ1-5, with a possible D match to TRBD1 (6 bases). The germline V gene encodes CDR1 SGHRS and CDR2 YFSETQ. The CDR3 is made up of 19 amino acids. V was pared by 1 base and J by 0 bases, with 20 bases between.

This sequence joins TRBV5-1 and TRBJ1-2, with 9 bases lining up with TRBD1. The CDR3 is 14 residues long. Per germline, CDR1 SGHRS and CDR2 YFSETQ. Trimming cost V 0 bases and J 7 bases; bases outside gene matches: 4. CDR3: CASSLDRGLFGYTF. The CDR3 coding sequence is TGCGCCAGCAGCTTGGACAGGGGGCTGTTTGGCTACACCTTC. The full variable domain, completed using reference TRBV5-1 and TRBJ1-2, is KAGVTQTPRYLIKTRGQQVTLSCSPISGHRSVSWYQQTPGQGLQFLFEYFSETQRNKGNFPGRFSGRQFSNSRSEMNVSTLELGDSALYLCASSLDRGLFGYTFGSGTRLTVV.

The chain combines TRBV5-1 with TRBJ2-7, with TRBD1 matching over 10 bases. Germline trimming cut 4 bases from V and 4 bases from J; bases unmatched to any gene: 8. Germline V gene sequence: CDR1 SGHRS, CDR2 YFSETQ. The CDR3 has 15 amino acids. Written as DNA, the CDR3 is TGCGCCAGCAGCGATCCGGGACAGGGGATTTACGAGCAGTACTTC. This codes for CASSDPGQGIYEQYF.

This chain joins TRBV9 and TRBJ2-7; TRBD2 is a possible D gene (5 bases). Trimming removed 2 bases at V and 6 bases at J, with 12 bases between. CDR1 and CDR2 from the germline V gene are SGDLS and YYNGEE. This CDR3 is 13 amino acids long. The DNA for the CDR3 is TGTGCCAGCAGCGTGTCGGGGTTGAGCGAGCAGTACTTC. It is translated as CASSVSGLSEQYF.